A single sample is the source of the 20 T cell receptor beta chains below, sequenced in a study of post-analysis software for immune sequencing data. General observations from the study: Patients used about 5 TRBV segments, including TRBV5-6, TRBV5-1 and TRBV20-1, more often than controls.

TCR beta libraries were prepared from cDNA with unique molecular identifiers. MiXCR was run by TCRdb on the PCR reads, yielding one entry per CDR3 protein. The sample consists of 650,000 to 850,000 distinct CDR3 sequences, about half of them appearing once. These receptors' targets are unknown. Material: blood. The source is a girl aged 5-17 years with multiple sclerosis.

Here the CDR3 DNA reads TGCAGCGTTAGGACAGGGCTCTCCTCCTACGAGCAGTACTTC. It is translated as CSVRTGLSSYEQYF. The V gene is TRBV29-1, the J gene TRBJ2-7; 8 bases map to TRBD1. CDR3 length: 14 residues. The trim removed 5 bases at V and 0 bases at J, leaving 6 bases unmatched. Per germline, CDR1 SQVTM and CDR2 ANQGSEA.

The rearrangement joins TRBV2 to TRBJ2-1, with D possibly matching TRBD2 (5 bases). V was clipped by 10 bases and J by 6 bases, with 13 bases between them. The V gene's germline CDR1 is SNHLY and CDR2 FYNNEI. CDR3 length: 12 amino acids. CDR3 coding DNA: TGTGCCAACTCGGACTCGATCAATGAGCAGTTCTTC. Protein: CANSDSINEQFF. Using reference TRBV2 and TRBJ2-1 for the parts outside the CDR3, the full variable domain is EPEVTQTPSHQVTQMGQEVILRCVPISNHLYFYWYRQILGQKVEFLVSFYNNEISEKSEIFDDQFSVERPDGSNFTLKIRSTKLEDSAMYFCANSDSINEQFFGPGTRLTVL.

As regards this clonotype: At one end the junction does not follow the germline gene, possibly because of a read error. The CDR3 is CARSRQITYNEQYF. The CDR3 nucleotides are TGTGCCAGGAGTCGGCAGATCACCTACAATGAGCAGTACTTC. The gene calls are TRBV30 and TRBJ2-5; D remains unclear. Germline CDR1 reads GTSNPN; CDR2 reads SVGIG (reference sequence). This CDR3 spans 14 amino acids.

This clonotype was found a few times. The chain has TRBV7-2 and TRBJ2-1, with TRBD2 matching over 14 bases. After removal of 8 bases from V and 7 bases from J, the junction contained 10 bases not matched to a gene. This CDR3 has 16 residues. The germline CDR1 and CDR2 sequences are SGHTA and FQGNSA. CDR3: CASAALGTSGRNEQFF. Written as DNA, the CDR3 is TGTGCCAGCGCTGCCCTTGGGACTAGCGGGAGAAATGAGCAGTTCTTC.

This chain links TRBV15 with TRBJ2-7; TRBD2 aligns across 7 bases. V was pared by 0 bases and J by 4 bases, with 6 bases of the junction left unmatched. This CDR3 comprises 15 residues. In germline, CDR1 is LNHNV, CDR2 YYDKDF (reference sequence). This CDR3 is CATSRDPGEGYEQYF. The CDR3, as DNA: TGTGCCACCAGCAGAGATCCCGGGGAGGGGTACGAGCAGTACTTC.

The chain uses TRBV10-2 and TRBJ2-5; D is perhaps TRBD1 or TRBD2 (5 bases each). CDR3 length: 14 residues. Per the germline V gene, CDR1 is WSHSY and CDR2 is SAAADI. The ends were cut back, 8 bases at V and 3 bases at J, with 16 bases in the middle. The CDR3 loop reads CASWGKGGEETQYF. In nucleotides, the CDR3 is TGCGCCAGCTGGGGGAAGGGTGGAGAAGAGACCCAGTACTTC.

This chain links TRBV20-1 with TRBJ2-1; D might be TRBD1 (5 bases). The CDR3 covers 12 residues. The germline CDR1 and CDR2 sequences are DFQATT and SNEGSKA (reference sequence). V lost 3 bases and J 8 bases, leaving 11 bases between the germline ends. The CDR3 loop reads CSARLTGHEQFF. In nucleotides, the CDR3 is TGCAGTGCTAGGTTAACAGGTCATGAGCAGTTCTTC.

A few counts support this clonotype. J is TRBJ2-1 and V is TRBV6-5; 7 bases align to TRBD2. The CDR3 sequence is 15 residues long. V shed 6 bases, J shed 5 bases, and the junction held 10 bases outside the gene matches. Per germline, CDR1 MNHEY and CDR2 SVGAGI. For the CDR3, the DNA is TGTGCCAGCAGGTCGACTAGCCCCTCTAACAATGAGCAGTTCTTC. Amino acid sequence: CASRSTSPSNNEQFF.

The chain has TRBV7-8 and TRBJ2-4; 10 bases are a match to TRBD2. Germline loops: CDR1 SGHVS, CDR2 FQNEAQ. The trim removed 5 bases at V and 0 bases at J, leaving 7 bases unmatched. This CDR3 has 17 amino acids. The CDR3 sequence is CASSPKREGRAKNIQYF. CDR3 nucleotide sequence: TGTGCCAGCAGCCCCAAGCGGGAGGGCCGAGCCAAAAACATTCAGTACTTC.

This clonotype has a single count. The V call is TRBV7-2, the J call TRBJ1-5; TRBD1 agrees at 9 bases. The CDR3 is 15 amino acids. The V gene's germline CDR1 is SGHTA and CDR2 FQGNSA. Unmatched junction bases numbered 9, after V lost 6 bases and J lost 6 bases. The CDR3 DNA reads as TGTGCCAGCAGGACGGGACAGGGCTCGAGTCAGCCCCAGCATTTT. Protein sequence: CASRTGQGSSQPQHF.

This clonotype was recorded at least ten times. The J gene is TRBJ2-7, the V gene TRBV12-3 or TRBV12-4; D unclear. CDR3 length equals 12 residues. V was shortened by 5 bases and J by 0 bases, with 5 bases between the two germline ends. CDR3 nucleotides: TGTGCCAGCAGTCGTAGCTCCTACGAGCAGTACTTC. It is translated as CASSRSSYEQYF.

The CDR3 nucleotides are TGTGCCAGCAGCCACCTTCGGGGCGGCCAAGAGACCCAGTACTTC. As protein: CASSHLRGGQETQYF. V and J are TRBV2 and TRBJ2-5; tentatively, D is TRBD1 or TRBD2 (5 bases each). The germline V gene has CDR1 SNHLY and CDR2 FYNNEI. Deletions cut 6 bases from V and 1 base from J, with 15 bases between. The CDR3 runs to 15 residues.

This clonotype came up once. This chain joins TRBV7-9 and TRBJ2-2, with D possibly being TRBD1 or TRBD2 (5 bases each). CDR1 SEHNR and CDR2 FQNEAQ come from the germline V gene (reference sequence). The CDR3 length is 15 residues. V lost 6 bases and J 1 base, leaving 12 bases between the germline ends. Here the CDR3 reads CASRLQGENTGELFF. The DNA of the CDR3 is TGTGCCAGCAGGCTTCAGGGAGAGAACACCGGGGAGCTGTTTTTT.

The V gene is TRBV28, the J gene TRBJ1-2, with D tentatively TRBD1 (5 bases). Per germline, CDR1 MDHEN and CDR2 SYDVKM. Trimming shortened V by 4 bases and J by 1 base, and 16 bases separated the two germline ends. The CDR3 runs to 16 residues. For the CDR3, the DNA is TGTGCCAGCAGTTCACTTAGCGGACAATATAACTATGGCTACACCTTC. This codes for CASSSLSGQYNYGYTF.

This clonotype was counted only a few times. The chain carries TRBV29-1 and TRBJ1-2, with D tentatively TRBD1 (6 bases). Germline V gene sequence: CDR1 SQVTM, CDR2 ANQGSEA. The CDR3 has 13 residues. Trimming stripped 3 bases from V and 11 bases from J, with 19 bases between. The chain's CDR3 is CSVDLKQGLRYTF. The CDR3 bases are TGCAGCGTTGATCTGAAACAGGGTCTACGATACACCTTC.

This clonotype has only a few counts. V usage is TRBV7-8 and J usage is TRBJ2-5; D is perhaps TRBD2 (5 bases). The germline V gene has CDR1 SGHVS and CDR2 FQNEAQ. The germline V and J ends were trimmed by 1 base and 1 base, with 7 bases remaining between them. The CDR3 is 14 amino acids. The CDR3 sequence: CASSLGSGQETQYF. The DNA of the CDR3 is TGTGCCAGCAGCTTAGGGAGCGGCCAAGAGACCCAGTACTTC.

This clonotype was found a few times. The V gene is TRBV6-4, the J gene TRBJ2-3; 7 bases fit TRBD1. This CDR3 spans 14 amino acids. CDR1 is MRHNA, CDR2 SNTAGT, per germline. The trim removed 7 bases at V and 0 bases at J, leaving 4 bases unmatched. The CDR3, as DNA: TGTGCCAGCAAGGGGGACAGCAGCACAGATACGCAGTATTTT. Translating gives CASKGDSSTDTQYF.

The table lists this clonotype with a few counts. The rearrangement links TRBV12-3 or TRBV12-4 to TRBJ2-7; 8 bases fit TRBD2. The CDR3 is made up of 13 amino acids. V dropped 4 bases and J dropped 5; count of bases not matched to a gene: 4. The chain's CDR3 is CASSSGLVNEQYF. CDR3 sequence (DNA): TGTGCCAGCAGTTCGGGACTAGTAAACGAGCAGTACTTC.

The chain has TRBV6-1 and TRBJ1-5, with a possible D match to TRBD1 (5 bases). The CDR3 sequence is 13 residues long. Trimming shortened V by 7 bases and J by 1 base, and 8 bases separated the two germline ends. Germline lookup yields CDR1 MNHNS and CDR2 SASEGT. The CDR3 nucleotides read TGTGCCAGCAAACCAGGGAGCAATCAGCCCCAGCATTTT. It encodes CASKPGSNQPQHF.

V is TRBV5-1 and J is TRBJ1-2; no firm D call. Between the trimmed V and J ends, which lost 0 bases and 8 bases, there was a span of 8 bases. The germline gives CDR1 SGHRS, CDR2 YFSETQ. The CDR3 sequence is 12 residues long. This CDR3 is CASSLDGGGYTF. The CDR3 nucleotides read TGCGCCAGCAGCTTGGATGGAGGGGGCTACACCTTC.